The 22 T cell receptor beta chains below were found in one sample sequenced in a study of T cell repertoires in cytomegalovirus infection. Their cognate antigens are unknown. Each CDR3 protein gets one entry after TCRdb re-called the reads with MiXCR. The sample yields 100,000 to 120,000 distinct CDR3 sequences, roughly 30% seen once. The specimen comprised CD8+ T cells from cultured PBMCs, sampled from culture after CMV antigen stimulation. The origin of the receptors is a human donor in good health (CMV status not recorded). Some clones in this sample may be carry-over from other donors' samples.

V gene TRBV5-5 combines with J gene TRBJ2-1; tentatively, D is TRBD2 (7 bases). V was trimmed by 0 bases and J by 8 bases, leaving 18 bases between them. This CDR3 contains 16 residues. Germline V gives CDR1 SGHKS, CDR2 YYEKEE (reference sequence). In DNA, the CDR3 is TGTGCCAGCAGCTTGGGGGGGGGGCGTCCGGCCTATGAGCAGTTCTTC. Translating it yields CASSLGGGRPAYEQFF.

The V gene is TRBV7-9, the J gene TRBJ2-7, with 12 bases aligning to TRBD1. Germline lookup yields CDR1 SEHNR and CDR2 FQNEAQ (reference sequence). Trimming removed 1 base from V and 7 bases from J; junction bases left unmatched: 8. The CDR3 spans 16 residues. As DNA, the CDR3 is TGTGCCAGCAGCTTAGGGGGACAGGGGGCATCGTGGGAGCAGTACTTC. Protein sequence: CASSLGGQGASWEQYF.

The chain links TRBV9 to TRBJ2-1, with 9 bases fitting TRBD2. Germline V gives CDR1 SGDLS, CDR2 YYNGEE. The CDR3 sequence is 18 residues long. The J segment lost 0 bases and the V segment lost 0 bases, leaving 7 bases of the junction unmatched. The CDR3 sequence is CASSVDSSGEFSYNEQFF. CDR3 DNA sequence: TGTGCCAGCAGCGTAGACTCTAGCGGGGAGTTCTCCTACAATGAGCAGTTCTTC.

This clonotype was counted at least ten times. J is TRBJ2-4 and V is TRBV12-3 or TRBV12-4; D gene ambiguous. V gave up 1 base and J gave up 0 bases, with 4 bases separating them. CDR3 length equals 14 residues. The chain's CDR3 is CASSLGLAKNIQYF. DNA for the CDR3: TGTGCCAGCAGTTTAGGATTAGCCAAAAACATTCAGTACTTC.

In this sample, this clonotype turned up a few times. The chain combines TRBV3-1 with TRBJ1-2; 8 bases are shared with TRBD1. The ends lost 6 bases at V and 4 bases at J; junction bases unmatched: 13. Per germline, CDR1 LGHDT and CDR2 YNNKEL (reference sequence). This CDR3 has 16 amino acids. The CDR3 here is CASRPFPGQALYGYTF. The CDR3 DNA reads TGTGCCAGCAGACCATTTCCGGGACAGGCCCTCTATGGCTACACCTTC.

The chain uses TRBV7-9 and TRBJ2-1; perhaps D is TRBD1 or TRBD2 (5 bases each). The CDR3 sequence is 15 residues long. Trimming removed 4 bases at V and 2 bases at J, with 12 bases between. Looked up from germline, CDR1 is SEHNR and CDR2 is FQNEAQ (reference sequence). The CDR3 protein is CASSSGPLTYNEQFF. The CDR3 DNA follows: TGTGCCAGCAGCTCGGGACCGCTGACCTACAATGAGCAGTTCTTC.

The sample holds a few counts of this clonotype. The rearrangement links TRBV7-8 to TRBJ2-7; TRBD1 or TRBD2 may be the D gene (5 bases each). The V gene lost 5 bases and the J gene lost 1 base, with 18 bases spanning the gap. This CDR3 is 16 amino acids long. CDR1 is SGHVS, CDR2 FQNEAQ, per germline. The CDR3, as DNA: TGTGCCAGCAGCCCGTTCGCCGGGACCGAGTCCTACGAGCAGTACTTC. This sequence encodes CASSPFAGTESYEQYF.

This sequence joins TRBV6-6 and TRBJ1-1; possibly TRBD1 for D (5 bases). CDR3 size: 13 residues. CDR1 is MNHNY, CDR2 SVGAGI, per germline (reference sequence). Trimming took 7 bases from V and 6 from J, leaving 15 bases between them. The CDR3 here is CASIVRGYPEAFF. CDR3 in DNA: TGTGCCAGCATCGTTAGGGGATATCCTGAAGCTTTCTTT.

This clonotype was counted a few times. The V and J genes are TRBV29-1 and TRBJ2-3; D unresolved. Germline CDR1 and CDR2: SQVTM and ANQGSEA. The CDR3 sequence is 14 residues long. V was shortened by 8 bases and J by 1 base, with 16 bases between the two germline ends. The DNA of the CDR3 is TGCAGCTTGATCCCGGAGCCCCGCACAGATACGCAGTATTTT. This gives the protein CSLIPEPRTDTQYF.

DNA of the CDR3: TGCGCCAGCAGCCTTGGACTGACTCTCTCCTACGAGCAGTACTTC. Its protein is CASSLGLTLSYEQYF. The chain recombines TRBV4-3 with TRBJ2-7, with D maybe TRBD2 (5 bases). V lost 4 bases and J 0 bases, leaving 13 bases between the germline ends. Germline loops: CDR1 LGHNA, CDR2 YSLEER. The CDR3 is made up of 15 amino acids.

This clonotype has just a few counts. The chain links TRBV11-1 to TRBJ1-1; D call uncertain. Trimming removed 3 bases at V and 7 bases at J, with 18 bases between. Looked up from germline, CDR1 is SGHAT and CDR2 is FQDESV (reference sequence). The CDR3 is 15 amino acids. In DNA form, the CDR3 reads TGTGCCAGCAGCTTCTCTCCAGACCGATCCCTTGAAGCTTTCTTT. Translated: CASSFSPDRSLEAFF.

The J gene is TRBJ2-1, the V gene TRBV6-5; 10 positions match TRBD2. This CDR3 region has 15 residues. V lost 2 bases, J lost 8 bases, and 6 bases stayed unmatched. Germline V lookup: CDR1 MNHEY, CDR2 SVGAGI. CDR3 in DNA: TGTGCCAGCAGTTACAAGAGCGGGGGGGCCGATGAGCAGTTCTTC. This translates into CASSYKSGGADEQFF.

V and J are TRBV10-3 and TRBJ1-1, with a tentative D call TRBD1 (5 bases). V was pared by 4 bases and J by 4 bases, with 19 bases between. CDR1 is ENHRY, CDR2 SYGVKD, per germline. This CDR3 region has 16 residues. CDR3 amino acids: CAISATGWGKGTEAFF. The DNA for the CDR3 is TGTGCCATCAGTGCCACAGGATGGGGTAAAGGCACTGAAGCTTTCTTT.

The genes are TRBV5-6 and TRBJ2-3; TRBD1 is a possible D gene (6 bases). The germline V gene has CDR1 SGHDT and CDR2 YYEEEE. The CDR3 length is 17 residues. Trimming removed 4 bases from V and 2 bases from J, with 20 bases in between. This chain's CDR3 is CASSLMTGETFTDTQYF. CDR3 sequence (DNA): TGTGCCAGCAGCCTTATGACAGGTGAAACCTTCACAGATACGCAGTATTTT.

The J gene is TRBJ2-2, the V gene TRBV4-3, with 8 bases lining up with TRBD1. CDR1 LGHNA and CDR2 YSLEER come from the germline V gene. CDR3 length: 16 amino acids. J was trimmed by 7 bases and V by 0 bases; bases with no gene match: 7. CDR3 bases: TGCGCCAGCAGCCAAGATTGGCAGGGGGCTGACGGGGAGCTGTTTTTT. Its protein is CASSQDWQGADGELFF.

A few counts support this clonotype. The genes are TRBV7-8 and TRBJ2-7; either TRBD1 or TRBD2 may fit D (6 bases each). In germline, CDR1 is SGHVS, CDR2 FQNEAQ. The CDR3 has 15 residues. Deletions cut 1 base from V and 1 base from J, with 11 bases between. The CDR3 loop reads CASSLEGGRSYEQYF. As DNA, the CDR3 is TGTGCCAGCAGCTTAGAGGGGGGCCGGTCCTACGAGCAGTACTTC.

The CDR3: CASSEDSSNYEQYF. The CDR3 DNA reads as TGTGCCAGCAGTGAAGACAGCTCCAACTACGAGCAGTACTTC. The chain is built from TRBV12-3 or TRBV12-4 and TRBJ2-7; weak D call: TRBD1 (5 bases). V was shortened by 5 bases and J by 3 bases, with 14 bases between the two germline ends. The CDR3 extends over 14 amino acids.

This clonotype has just a few counts. A read error may produce the germline difference seen at one junction end. This rearrangement joins TRBV6-1 to TRBJ1-6; unclear D gene. CDR1 is MNHNS and CDR2 is SASEGT in the germline V gene. The CDR3 has 15 amino acids. Here the CDR3 reads CASREGGPYNSPLHF. The CDR3 region has the DNA TGTGCCAGCAGAGAAGGTGGTCCCTATAATTCACCCCTCCACTTT.

At least ten counts were recorded for this clonotype. The V and J genes are TRBV5-6 and TRBJ1-1, with D possibly being TRBD1 (5 bases). Trimming left V 4 bases short and J 1 base short, with 8 bases between. CDR1 and CDR2 (germline): SGHDT, YYEEEE. The CDR3 has 13 amino acids. DNA of the CDR3: TGTGCCAGCAGCACAGGACCGAACACTGAAGCTTTCTTT. Its translation: CASSTGPNTEAFF.

This clonotype came up many times. This rearrangement joins TRBV15 to TRBJ2-6, with D unresolved. Germline CDR1 is LNHNV and CDR2 is YYDKDF (reference sequence). The CDR3 spans 15 residues. V was shortened by 1 base and J by 4 bases, with 8 bases between the two germline ends. CDR3 sequence (DNA): TGTGCCACCAGCAGAGGTCAGGAAGGGGCCAACGTCCTGACTTTC. This translates into CATSRGQEGANVLTF.

This clonotype has more than one count but fewer than ten. V is TRBV4-3 and J is TRBJ1-1; TRBD1 matches at 7 bases. The V segment lost 3 bases and the J segment 8 bases; nucleotides outside the gene matches: 6. CDR1 and CDR2 (germline): LGHNA, YSLEER. This CDR3 is built from 13 residues. CDR3 in amino acids: CASSHHHRGEAFF. The CDR3 DNA is TGCGCCAGCAGCCATCATCACAGGGGAGAAGCTTTCTTT.

V gene TRBV5-6 combines with J gene TRBJ1-1; D is perhaps TRBD1 (5 bases). V shed 4 bases and J shed 7 bases, with 14 bases lying between them. The CDR3 contains 13 residues. Germline CDR1 reads SGHDT; CDR2 reads YYEEEE. This CDR3 reads CASSPQGNGEAFF. Written as DNA, the CDR3 is TGTGCCAGCAGCCCGCAGGGAAATGGTGAAGCTTTCTTT.